The following is a T cell receptor beta chain sequence with its context. Its antigen is as yet unknown. This sample's time point: persistent/refractory GD, antithyroid drugs over 5 years with positive TRAb. PBMCs provided the RNA from which the TCR library was made. This specimen comes from a study of regulatory T cells in long-lasting Graves disease. Study-level results: Favored gene segments in persistent disease were TRBV28, TRBJ1-2 and TRBJ2-5.

Unmatched junction bases numbered 7, after V lost 7 bases and J lost 7 bases. This CDR3 has 13 residues. Germline V lookup: CDR1 DFQATT, CDR2 SNEGSKA (reference sequence). The TCR beta library used iRepertoire HTBI primers with Arm-PCR amplification of CDR3. MiXCR was run by TCRdb on the multiplex PCR reads, yielding one entry per CDR3 protein. Of roughly 400,000 distinct CDR3 sequences in the sample, roughly a fifth were seen once. The sample consisted of peripheral blood mononuclear cells (PBMCs), taken when the disease was refractory, from a patient treated with antithyroid drugs. This chain links TRBV20-1 with TRBJ2-7; 13 nucleotides match TRBD2. The clonotype comes from a female donor with Graves disease. Here the CDR3 DNA reads TGCAGTGTCCAGACTAGCGGGAGGTATGAGCAGTACTTC. Its protein is CSVQTSGRYEQYF.